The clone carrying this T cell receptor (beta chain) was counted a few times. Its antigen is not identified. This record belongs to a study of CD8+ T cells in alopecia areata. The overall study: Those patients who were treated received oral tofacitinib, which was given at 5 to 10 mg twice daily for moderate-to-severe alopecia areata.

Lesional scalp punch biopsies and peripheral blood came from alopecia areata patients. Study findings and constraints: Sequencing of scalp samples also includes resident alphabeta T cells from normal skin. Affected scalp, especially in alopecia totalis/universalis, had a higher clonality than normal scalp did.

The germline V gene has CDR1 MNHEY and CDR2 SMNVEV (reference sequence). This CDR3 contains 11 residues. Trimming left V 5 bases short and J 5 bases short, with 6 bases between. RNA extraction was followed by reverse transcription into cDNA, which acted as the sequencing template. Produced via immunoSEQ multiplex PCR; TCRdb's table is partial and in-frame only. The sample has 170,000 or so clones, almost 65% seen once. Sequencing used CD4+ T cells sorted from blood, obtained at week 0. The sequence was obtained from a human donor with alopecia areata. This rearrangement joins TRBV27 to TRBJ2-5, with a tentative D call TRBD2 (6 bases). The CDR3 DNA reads TGTGCCAGCAGTGGAGGGGAGACCCAGTACTTC. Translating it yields CASSGGETQYF.